Reported below is one TCR beta chain. Relapsing-remitting disease, either stable or active, was present in the treatment-naive patients who were the multiple sclerosis controls. TEMRA cells were FACS-enriched, while CD8+ and CD4+ T cells were negatively isolated. This record belongs to a study of CD8 T cells in Susac syndrome. CDR3 length: 13 amino acids. V lost 0 bases, J lost 6 bases, and 12 bases lay in between. Germline V CDR1 and CDR2: GTSNPN, SVGIG (reference sequence). Random hexamers were used to reverse transcribe about 0.5 to 1 ug of RNA. TCRdb processed the immunoSEQ multiplex PCR reads anew with MiXCR; each CDR3 protein has one entry. The sample carries 160,000 or so distinct CDR3 sequences, about 95% recorded once.

Sequencing was carried out using CD8+ T cells from PBMCs. V and J are TRBV30 and TRBJ2-7; a weak D match, TRBD1 (6 bases). The clonotype originates from a human donor with multiple sclerosis. Here the CDR3 DNA reads TGTGCCTGGAGTGTGGGGACAAATTCCGAGCAGTACTTC. Protein sequence: CAWSVGTNSEQYF.